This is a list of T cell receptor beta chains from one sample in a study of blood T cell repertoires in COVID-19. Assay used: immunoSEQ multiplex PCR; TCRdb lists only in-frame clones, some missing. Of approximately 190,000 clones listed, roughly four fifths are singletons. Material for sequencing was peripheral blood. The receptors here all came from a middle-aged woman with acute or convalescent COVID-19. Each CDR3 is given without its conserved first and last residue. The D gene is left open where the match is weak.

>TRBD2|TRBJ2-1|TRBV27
ASSLILAGGPGNEQF
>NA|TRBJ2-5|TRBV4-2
ASSQETWETQY
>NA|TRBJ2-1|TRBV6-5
ASSYSSPEYNEQF
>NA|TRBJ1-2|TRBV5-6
ASSLRNFPNYGYT
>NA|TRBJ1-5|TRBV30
AWSVHTNQPQH
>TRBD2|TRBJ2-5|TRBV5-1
ASSSASGVQETQY
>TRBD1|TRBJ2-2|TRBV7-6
ASSPGQGRRTGELF
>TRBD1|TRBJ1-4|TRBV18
ASSPPTGGFNEKLF
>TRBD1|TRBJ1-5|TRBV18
ASSRTGGNSNQPQH
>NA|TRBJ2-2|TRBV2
ASALGELF
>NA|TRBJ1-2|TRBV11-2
ASSSLRRGDSYGYT
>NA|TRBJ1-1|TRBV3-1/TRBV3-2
ASSQGVGRQEAF
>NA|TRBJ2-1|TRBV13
ASSLGGLQF
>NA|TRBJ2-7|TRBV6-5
ASSYSLIRRYEQY
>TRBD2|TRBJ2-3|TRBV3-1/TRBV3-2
ASSQNLLAGGTDTQY
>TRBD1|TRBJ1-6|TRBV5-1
ASSFMDRENSPLH
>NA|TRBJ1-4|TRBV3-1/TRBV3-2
ASSPPSGEVEKLF
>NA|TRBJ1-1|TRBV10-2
ASGRDTEAF
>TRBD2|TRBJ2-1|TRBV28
ASIGGGSYNEQF
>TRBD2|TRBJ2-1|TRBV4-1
ASSPGLRSNNEQF
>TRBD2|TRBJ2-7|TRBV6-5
ASSNVAGRYEQY
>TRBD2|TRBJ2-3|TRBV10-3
AMGGGGTDTQY
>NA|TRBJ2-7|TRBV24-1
ATSDPGTNYEQY
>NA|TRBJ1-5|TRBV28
ASARVEQPQH
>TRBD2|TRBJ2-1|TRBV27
ASSYFGTSGRGSSYNEQF
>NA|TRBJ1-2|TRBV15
ATSRDRQGFGYT
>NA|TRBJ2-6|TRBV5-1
ASSFTGTGANVLT
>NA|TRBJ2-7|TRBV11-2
ASSLGLITYEQY
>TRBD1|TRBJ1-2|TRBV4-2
ASSTTGPYGYT
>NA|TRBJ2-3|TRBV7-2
ASSSTVADTQY
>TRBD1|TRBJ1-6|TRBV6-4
ASSEFRDRVNSPLH
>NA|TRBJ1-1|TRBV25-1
ASSEFFGEGGVGTEAF
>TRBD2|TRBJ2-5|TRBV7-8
ASSQGLAGVGETQY
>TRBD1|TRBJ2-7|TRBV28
ASSLQGATSYEQY
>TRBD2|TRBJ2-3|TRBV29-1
SAAGLAGGQGTDTQY
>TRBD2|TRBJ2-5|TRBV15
ATSRVSGRATQY
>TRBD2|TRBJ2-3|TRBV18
ASSPLLGLAGGKHTDTQY
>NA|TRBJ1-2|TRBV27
ASSLGQGTGST
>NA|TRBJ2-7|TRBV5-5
ASSFFGDISYEQY
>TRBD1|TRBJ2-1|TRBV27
ASSSSAGTDAPGGQF
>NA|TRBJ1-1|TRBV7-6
ASSFGNTEAF
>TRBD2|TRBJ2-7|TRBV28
ASSRLAGHHFSSYEQY
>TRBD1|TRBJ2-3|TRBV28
ASSSPGQGPDTQY
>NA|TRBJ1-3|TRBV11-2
ASSTGNTIY
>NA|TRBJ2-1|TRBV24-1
ATSDWQGGHNEQF
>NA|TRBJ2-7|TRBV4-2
ASSQGSGNEQY
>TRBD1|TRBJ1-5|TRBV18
ASSSGQGSNQPQH
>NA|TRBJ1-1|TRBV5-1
ASSWSGRPQEAAF
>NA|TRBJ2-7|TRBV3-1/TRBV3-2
ASSRGGVSYYEQY
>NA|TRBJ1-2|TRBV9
ASSVGQWPNYGYT
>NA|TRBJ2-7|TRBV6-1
ASSEAVPTVYEQY
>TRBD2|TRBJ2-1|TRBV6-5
ASSYVSSGGYNEQF
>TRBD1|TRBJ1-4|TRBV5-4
ASSPRQGTGEKLF
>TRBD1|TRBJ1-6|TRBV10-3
AIRADRAGSNSPLH
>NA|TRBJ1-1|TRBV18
ASSPRADTEAF
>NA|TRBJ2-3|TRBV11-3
ASSRTSTDTQY
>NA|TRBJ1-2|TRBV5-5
ASSFRVDYGYT
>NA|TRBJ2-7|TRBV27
ASSFLDTPYEQY
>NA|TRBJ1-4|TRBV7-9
ASSLGQSATNEKLF